A selection of T cell receptor beta chains follows, all from one sample in a study of T cells in localized non-small cell lung cancer. Here immunoSEQ multiplex PCR was the method, and the copy in TCRdb shows in-frame clones only, minus some. The repertoire holds under 25,000 clones, with 88% as singletons. The sample was PBMCs, taken before any cancer treatment. The origin of the receptors is a man aged 40 to 70 with stage II squamous cell lung carcinoma. Each CDR3 is given with its conserved first and last residue. The order of the fields is D gene, V gene, clone size, J gene, CDR3 DNA, CDR3 protein. The D gene is left open where the match is weak. Some rows mark clone size as missing; the rest say once, few, many or name a class of expanded clone.

>NA|TRBV7-9|NA|TRBJ2-1
TGTGCCAGCAGCTTAGTAGGAAATGAGCAGTTCTTC
CASSLVGNEQFF
>TRBD1|TRBV27|NA|TRBJ1-2
TGTGCCAGCAGTTCCGGACAGGTGGGAAACTATGGCTACACCTTC
CASSSGQVGNYGYTF
>TRBD2|TRBV28|NA|TRBJ2-1
TGTGCCAGCAGTTTATTTTGGTCTAGCGGGAGGGGGCACAATGAGCAGTTCTTC
CASSLFWSSGRGHNEQFF
>NA|TRBV5-4|once|TRBJ1-1
TGTGCCAGCACCCTTTTCGGAGGGTCGAACACTGAAGCTTTCTTT
CASTLFGGSNTEAFF
>NA|TRBV6-1|once|TRBJ2-6
TGTGCCAGCACCCCGGGGGTGGCTGGGGCCAACGTCCTGACTTTC
CASTPGVAGANVLTF
>NA|TRBV11-2|NA|TRBJ2-1
TGTGCCAGCAGCTTGTCCCTTACCAATGAGCAGTTCTTC
CASSLSLTNEQFF
>NA|TRBV28|NA|TRBJ1-2
TGTGCCAGCAGCAGAGGGCGGGACTATGGCTACACCTTC
CASSRGRDYGYTF
>NA|TRBV27|NA|TRBJ2-1
TGTGCCAGCAGTCTTGGAAAGTATGAGCAGTTCTTC
CASSLGKYEQFF
>TRBD2|TRBV4-2|NA|TRBJ2-1
TGTGCCAGCAGCCCATCGGGACTAGCGGGGTACAATGAGCAGTTCTTC
CASSPSGLAGYNEQFF
>NA|TRBV5-1|NA|TRBJ1-1
TGCGCCAGCAACCTCGGGTGGGGTGACGTGGCTTTCTTT
CASNLGWGDVAFF
>NA|TRBV28|NA|TRBJ1-3
TGTGCCAGCAGTTTTGGGGCCTCCTCTGGAAACACCATATATTTT
CASSFGASSGNTIYF
>TRBD1|TRBV7-9|NA|TRBJ1-1
TGTGCCAGCAGCCTCGACAGGGGGCTTTTACACACTGAAGCTTTCTTT
CASSLDRGLLHTEAFF
>NA|TRBV18|NA|TRBJ1-1
TGTGCCAGCGCTACAATCGGTTCGGGGGACACTGAAGCTTTCTTT
CASATIGSGDTEAFF
>TRBD1|TRBV30|NA|TRBJ1-1
TGTGCCTGGAGTCCAACAGGGGGAAGCACTGAAGCTTTCTTT
CAWSPTGGSTEAFF
>NA|TRBV27|NA|TRBJ2-5
TGTGCCAGCAGCTTATCTTGGGGGCTGGAGGAGACCCAGTACTTC
CASSLSWGLEETQYF
>TRBD1|TRBV6-5|NA|TRBJ2-7
TGTGCCAGCATTGGGACAGCATACGAGCAGTACTTC
CASIGTAYEQYF
>TRBD1|TRBV4-3|NA|TRBJ1-2
TGCGCCAGCAGCCTCCTCCGGGACAGTGGGAACTATGGCTACACCTTC
CASSLLRDSGNYGYTF
>TRBD1|TRBV11-2|NA|TRBJ1-2
TGTGCCAGCAGCAAAACCAGACAGGGGTGGCGATACTATGGCTACACCTTC
CASSKTRQGWRYYGYTF
>NA|TRBV2|NA|TRBJ1-5
TGTGCCAGCAGTGGGGTCTCGGGAGGGAGGGATCAGCCCCAGCATTTT
CASSGVSGGRDQPQHF
>NA|TRBV10-3|NA|TRBJ1-2
TGTGCCATCAGTCCAGCAGCAGCTAACTATGGCTACACCTTC
CAISPAAANYGYTF
>NA|TRBV19|NA|TRBJ1-3
TGTGCCAGTTTTGGCTCTGGAAACACCATATATTTT
CASFGSGNTIYF
>TRBD2|TRBV7-3|once|TRBJ2-4
TGTGCCAGCAGCCTAAGCGGGAGTGACATTCAGTACTTC
CASSLSGSDIQYF
>NA|TRBV5-1|NA|TRBJ2-3
TGCGCCAGCAGCAGGAAGGGGGTGACAGATACGCAGTATTTT
CASSRKGVTDTQYF
>NA|TRBV11-2|NA|TRBJ2-5
TGTGCCAGCAGCTTAAGACAGGGAGGGACCCAGTACTTC
CASSLRQGGTQYF
>TRBD1|TRBV7-8|NA|TRBJ2-3
TGTGCCAGCAGCCTCTACCTCCGACAGGGGGCTTCGGCCACAGATACGCAGTATTTT
CASSLYLRQGASATDTQYF
>NA|TRBV11-3|NA|TRBJ2-7
TGTGCCAGCAGCTTGGGAGGCCCCTGGGAGCAGTACTTC
CASSLGGPWEQYF
>TRBD1|TRBV9|once|TRBJ1-2
TGTGCCAGCAGCCCGGTGACAGGGGGCAGGAGCTATGGCTACACCTTC
CASSPVTGGRSYGYTF
>NA|TRBV6-5|NA|TRBJ1-1
TGTGCCAGTGGAGGGGGAACGGGGGACACTGAAGCTTTCTTT
CASGGGTGDTEAFF
>NA|TRBV5-6|NA|TRBJ1-2
TGTGCCAGCAGCGAACGGACCCGACTTTATGGCTACACCTTC
CASSERTRLYGYTF
>TRBD1|TRBV30|NA|TRBJ2-7
TGTGCCGGCTCACGACAGGGCTACGAGCAGTACTTC
CAGSRQGYEQYF
>NA|TRBV7-3|NA|TRBJ2-3
TGTGCCAGCAGAGGCACAGATACGCAGTATTTT
CASRGTDTQYF
>NA|TRBV5-1|NA|TRBJ2-5
TGCGCCAGCAGCTTGGAAGGGTACGAGACCCAGTACTTC
CASSLEGYETQYF
>NA|TRBV10-2|few|TRBJ1-5
TGCGCCAGCAGTGAGCCCGATCAGCCCCAGCATTTT
CASSEPDQPQHF
>NA|TRBV19|NA|TRBJ2-5
TGTGCCAGTAGTATAGGCGACAGGCAGACCCAGTACTTC
CASSIGDRQTQYF
>NA|TRBV19|few|TRBJ1-6
TGTGCCAGTAAAGAGACAACGAACGACGATTCACCCCTCCACTTT
CASKETTNDDSPLHF
>TRBD1|TRBV2|NA|TRBJ2-1
TGTGCCAGCAGTCCGGGACAGGGGGCGTACAATGAGCAGTTCTTC
CASSPGQGAYNEQFF
>NA|TRBV7-6|once|TRBJ1-1
TGTGCCAGCAGCTTACGGCAGGGACTAAGGACTGAAGCTTTCTTT
CASSLRQGLRTEAFF
>TRBD1|TRBV5-4|NA|TRBJ2-2
TGTGCCAGCAGGACGACAGGGGCGAACACCGGGGAGCTGTTTTTT
CASRTTGANTGELFF
>TRBD1|TRBV6-4|NA|TRBJ1-2
TGTGCCAGCAGTGAAGGGACAGGGGGCGGATATGGCTACACCTTC
CASSEGTGGGYGYTF
>NA|TRBV9|NA|TRBJ2-2
TGTGCCAGCAGCGTAGGCCTAGCCGGGGAGCTGTTTTTT
CASSVGLAGELFF
>TRBD2|TRBV28|NA|TRBJ2-1
TGTGCCAGCCAGAGGACTAGCGGCCCTTACAATGAGCAGTTCTTC
CASQRTSGPYNEQFF
>NA|TRBV6-5|NA|TRBJ2-1
TGTGCCAGCAGTACGGGGCTAGCTAATGAGCAGTTCTTC
CASSTGLANEQFF
>NA|TRBV9|NA|TRBJ2-7
TGTGCCAGCAGCCCCCCCGGCAGGGGACAATACGAGCAGTACTTC
CASSPPGRGQYEQYF
>TRBD1|TRBV18|NA|TRBJ1-1
TGTGCCAGCTCACCCCTCGGACAGGGCGTGGGGGGAACTGAAGCTTTCTTT
CASSPLGQGVGGTEAFF
>NA|TRBV11-2|NA|TRBJ1-6
TGTGCCAGCAGCTTACGGGCGAGGGGCAATTCACCCCTCCACTTT
CASSLRARGNSPLHF
>TRBD1|TRBV9|NA|TRBJ2-2
TGTGCCAGCAGCGTGACAGGGGCGAACACCGGGGAGCTGTTTTTT
CASSVTGANTGELFF
>NA|TRBV6-1|NA|TRBJ1-5
TGTGCCAGCAGCCTCGGGACGGGGGGTGGTCAGCCCCAGCATTTT
CASSLGTGGGQPQHF
>TRBD2|TRBV5-1|NA|TRBJ2-2
TGCGCCAGCAGCCCGTGGACTAGCGGGTTCACCGGGGAGCTGTTTTTT
CASSPWTSGFTGELFF
>NA|TRBV7-7|NA|TRBJ2-3
TGTGCTAGCAGCTTAGAATCCACAGATACGCAGTATTTT
CASSLESTDTQYF
>NA|TRBV5-1|few|TRBJ1-5
TGCGCCAGCAGCTTAGGACAGAGCAATCAGCCCCAGCATTTT
CASSLGQSNQPQHF
>NA|TRBV19|NA|TRBJ1-1
TGTGCCAGTAGTATTGGCACCATGAACACTGAAGCTTTCTTT
CASSIGTMNTEAFF
>TRBD1|TRBV7-7|once|TRBJ2-1
TGTGCCAGCAGCTCCGGACAGGGGATCTACAATGAGCAGTTCTTC
CASSSGQGIYNEQFF
>TRBD1|TRBV14|NA|TRBJ1-2
TGTGCCAGCAGCCTCGAACCGGGACAGGGTTATGGCTACACCTTC
CASSLEPGQGYGYTF